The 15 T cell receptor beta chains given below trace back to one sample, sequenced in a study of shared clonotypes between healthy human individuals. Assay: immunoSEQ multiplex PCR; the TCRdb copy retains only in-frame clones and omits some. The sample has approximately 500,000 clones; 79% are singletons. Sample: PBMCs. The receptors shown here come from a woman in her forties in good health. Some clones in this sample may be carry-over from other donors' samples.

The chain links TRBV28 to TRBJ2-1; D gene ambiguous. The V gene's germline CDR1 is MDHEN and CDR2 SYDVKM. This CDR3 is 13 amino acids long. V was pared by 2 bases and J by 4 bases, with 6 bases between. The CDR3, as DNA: TGTGCCAGCAGTTTAGGGGAATACAATGAGCAGTTCTTC. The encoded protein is CASSLGEYNEQFF.

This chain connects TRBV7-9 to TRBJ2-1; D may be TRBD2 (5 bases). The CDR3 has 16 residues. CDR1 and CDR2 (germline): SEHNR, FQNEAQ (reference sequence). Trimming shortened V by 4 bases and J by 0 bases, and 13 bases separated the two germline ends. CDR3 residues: CASSSGIMSSYNEQFF. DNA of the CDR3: TGTGCCAGCAGCTCCGGGATTATGAGCTCCTACAATGAGCAGTTCTTC.

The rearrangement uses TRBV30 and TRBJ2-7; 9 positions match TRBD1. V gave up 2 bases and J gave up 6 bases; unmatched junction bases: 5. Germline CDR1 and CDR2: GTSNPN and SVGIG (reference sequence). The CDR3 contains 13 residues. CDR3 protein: CAWSRGQGSEQYF. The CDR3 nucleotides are TGTGCCTGGAGTAGGGGACAGGGTTCCGAGCAGTACTTC.

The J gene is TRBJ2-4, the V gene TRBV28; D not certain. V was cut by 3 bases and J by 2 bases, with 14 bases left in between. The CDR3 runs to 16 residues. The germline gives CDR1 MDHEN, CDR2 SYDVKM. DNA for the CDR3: TGTGCCAGCAGTTTTGCTCAGGACGTTCCCAAAAACATTCAGTACTTC. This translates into CASSFAQDVPKNIQYF.

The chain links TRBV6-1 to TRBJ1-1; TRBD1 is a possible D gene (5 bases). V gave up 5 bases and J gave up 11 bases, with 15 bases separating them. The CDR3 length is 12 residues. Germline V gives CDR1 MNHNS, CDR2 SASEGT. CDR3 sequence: CASSPPGPWAFF. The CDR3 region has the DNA TGTGCCAGCAGTCCTCCGGGGCCGTGGGCTTTCTTT.

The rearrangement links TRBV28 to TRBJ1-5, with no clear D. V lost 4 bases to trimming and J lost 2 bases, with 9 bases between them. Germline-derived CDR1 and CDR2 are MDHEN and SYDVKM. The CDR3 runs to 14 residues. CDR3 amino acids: CASSWGRGNQPQHF. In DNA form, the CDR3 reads TGTGCCAGCAGTTGGGGAAGGGGCAATCAGCCCCAGCATTTT.

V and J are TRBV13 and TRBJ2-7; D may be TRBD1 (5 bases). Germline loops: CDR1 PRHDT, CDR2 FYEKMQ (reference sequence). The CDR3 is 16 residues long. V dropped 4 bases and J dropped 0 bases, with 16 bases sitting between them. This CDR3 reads CASSSRVVLSSYEQYF. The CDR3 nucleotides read TGTGCCAGCAGCTCCAGGGTAGTCTTGAGCTCCTACGAGCAGTACTTC.

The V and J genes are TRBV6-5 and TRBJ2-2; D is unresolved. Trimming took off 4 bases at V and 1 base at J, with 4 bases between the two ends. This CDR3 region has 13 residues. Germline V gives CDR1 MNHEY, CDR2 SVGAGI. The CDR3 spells CASSFENTGELFF. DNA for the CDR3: TGTGCCAGCAGTTTCGAGAACACCGGGGAGCTGTTTTTT.

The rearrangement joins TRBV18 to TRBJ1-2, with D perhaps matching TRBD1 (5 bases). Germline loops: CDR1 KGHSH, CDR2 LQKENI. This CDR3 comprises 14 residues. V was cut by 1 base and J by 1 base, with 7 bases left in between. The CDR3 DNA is TGTGCCAGCTCACCACTTGACAGTAACTATGGCTACACCTTC. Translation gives CASSPLDSNYGYTF.

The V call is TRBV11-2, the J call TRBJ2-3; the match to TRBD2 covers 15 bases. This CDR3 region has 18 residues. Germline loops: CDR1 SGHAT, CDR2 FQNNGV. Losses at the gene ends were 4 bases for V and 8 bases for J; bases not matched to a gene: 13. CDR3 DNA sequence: TGTGCCAGCAGCTCCCAAAGTGGGACTAGCGGGGGGAGGGTTACGCAGTATTTT. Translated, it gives CASSSQSGTSGGRVTQYF.

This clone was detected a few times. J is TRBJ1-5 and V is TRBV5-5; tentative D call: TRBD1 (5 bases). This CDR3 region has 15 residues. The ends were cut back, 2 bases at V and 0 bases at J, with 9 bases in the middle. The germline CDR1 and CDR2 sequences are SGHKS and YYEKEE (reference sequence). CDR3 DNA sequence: TGTGCCAGCAGCTTTGGGGGGTATAGCAATCAGCCCCAGCATTTT. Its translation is CASSFGGYSNQPQHF.

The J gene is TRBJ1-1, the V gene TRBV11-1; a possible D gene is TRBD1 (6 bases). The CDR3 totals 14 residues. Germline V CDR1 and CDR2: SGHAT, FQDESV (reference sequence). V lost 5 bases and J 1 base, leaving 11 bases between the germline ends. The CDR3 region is CASSPDRTNTEAFF. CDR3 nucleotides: TGTGCCAGCAGCCCGGACAGAACGAACACTGAAGCTTTCTTT.

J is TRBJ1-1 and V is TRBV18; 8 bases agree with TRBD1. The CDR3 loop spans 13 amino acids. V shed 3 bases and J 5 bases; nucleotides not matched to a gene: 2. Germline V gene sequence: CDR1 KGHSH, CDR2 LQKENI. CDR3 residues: CASSPGQVTEAFF. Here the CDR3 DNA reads TGTGCCAGCTCACCGGGACAGGTGACTGAAGCTTTCTTT.

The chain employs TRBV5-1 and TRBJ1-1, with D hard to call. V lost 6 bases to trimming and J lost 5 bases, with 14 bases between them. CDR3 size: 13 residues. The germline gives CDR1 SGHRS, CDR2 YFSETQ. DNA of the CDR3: TGCGCCAGCACTTCTCTTTTGACGACTGAAGCTTTCTTT. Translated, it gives CASTSLLTTEAFF.

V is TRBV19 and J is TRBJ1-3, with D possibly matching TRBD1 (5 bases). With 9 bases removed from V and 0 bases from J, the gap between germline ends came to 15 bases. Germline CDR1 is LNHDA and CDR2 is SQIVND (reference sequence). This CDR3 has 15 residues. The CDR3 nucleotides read TGTGCCAGCTCAGAGGACACTTTCTCTGGAAACACCATATATTTT. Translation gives CASSEDTFSGNTIYF.